This T cell receptor beta chain is drawn from a study of neoadjuvant anti-PD-1 for oral cavity cancer. Germline V CDR1 and CDR2: SGHVS, FQNEAQ. This CDR3 region has 15 residues. The V and J ends lost 3 bases and 2 bases, in that order; junction bases with no gene match: 4. This clone was counted only a few times. This table comes from immunoSEQ multiplex PCR, and its TCRdb copy is limited to in-frame clones, with some not included. The sample includes tens of thousands of clones, 40% to 45% of them seen just once. Time point described: after neoadjuvant nivolumab, at surgical resection. V gene TRBV7-8 combines with J gene TRBJ1-2; 9 nucleotides agree with TRBD1. The origin of this receptor is a person aged 35 to 85 with oral cavity squamous cell carcinoma. The sample in question was tumor tissue, obtained after nivolumab (anti-PD-1) treatment. For the CDR3, the DNA is TGTGCCAGCAGCTTCCTAGGACAGGGGAACTATGGCTACACCTTC. Translated, it gives CASSFLGQGNYGYTF.